One T cell receptor (beta chain) is described in this entry. This clonotype was observed a handful of times. This clone's antigen is unknown. Nothing much larger sits one base from this clone, and base qualities are not available. This record comes from a study of T cell repertoires in cytomegalovirus infection (dated by TCRdb to the late 2010s). Study-wide context: Donor HLA type was relevant to the analysis, because carriage of CMV infection together with the matching HLA type was indicated by public TCR beta signatures.

What the work shows at the level of the full study, not this receptor alone: In the ex vivo response, HLA-C-restricted CMV-specific TCR beta clonotypes were dominant, and in two of eight donors the single most frequent clonotype came from this HLA-C-restricted group. Carriers of CMV infection plus the relevant HLA type were discriminated by the cumulative frequency of public TCR beta family members in the study cohort and in an independent approximately 360-donor cohort.

The CDR3 runs 13 amino acids, cysteine and phenylalanine included. Only the CDR3 portion is preserved as DNA: 39 bases, with reading frame beginning at the first base. From a lookup of the germline V gene, CDR1 and CDR2 are MDHEN and SYDVKM. V is reduced by 9 bases and J by 0 bases, leaving a spacing of 10 bases between them. Sequenced on an Illumina HiSeq 1500. TCRdb trimmed the raw reads at Q25, called clones with MiXCR and kept productive beta chains. Each record represents a unique CDR3 protein, reported with the most common genes and DNA among its rows. Across this sample there are under 350,000 distinct CDR3 sequences, with around 10% seen only once. Of the sample, less than 3% is held by the ten largest clones.

The rearrangement combines TRBV28 with TRBJ2-3, with the D gene not confidently named. The sequence was collected from a human donor in good health (CMV status not recorded). Some clones in this sample may be carry-over from other donors' samples. Specimen: PBMCs. The DNA sequence is TGTGCCAGTGGCGAACCCAGCACAGATACGCAGTATTTT. It encodes CASGEPSTDTQYF.